This T cell receptor beta chain originates from a study of spatial heterogeneity in lung cancer. For the study at large: Sequencing covered available follow-up PBMC samples collected a median of roughly 2 years after resection. Findings of the study overall: Among blood samples, ubiquitous expanded tumor TCRs appeared more at resection than at follow-up.

The germline V and J ends were trimmed by 4 bases and 0 bases, with 12 bases remaining between them. The germline V gene encodes CDR1 LNHDA and CDR2 SQIVND (reference sequence). The length of the CDR3 is 16 residues. Each molecule of TCR cDNA was tagged with one unique molecular identifier. A single record per CDR3 protein comes from TCRdb applying MiXCR to the 5' RACE reads. The sample has around 100,000 distinct CDR3 sequences, roughly 10% seen once. This clonotype was counted once. Its antigen is currently unknown. The time point is: blood at routine non-recurrence follow-up after resection. The sequence was collected from a female donor with early-stage non-small cell lung cancer. The V gene is TRBV19, the J gene TRBJ1-4, with D uncertain. The sample was PBMCs, taken at follow-up. The CDR3 bases are TGTGCCAGTAGTACGAGATCCTTTGCAACTAATGAAAAACTGTTTTTT. Translating gives CASSTRSFATNEKLFF.